Below are 4 T cell receptor beta chains sequenced from a single sample in a study of blood T cell repertoires in COVID-19. Data came from immunoSEQ multiplex PCR; TCRdb stores just in-frame clones and leaves some out. The profile covers more than 55,000 clones, with 75% to 90% appearing a single time and around 7.7% taken by the ten largest. The specimen sequenced was peripheral blood. The receptors come from a human donor with active COVID-19. The donor label of this sample is uncertain.

This chain uses TRBV21-1 with TRBJ1-2; the table's D call TRBD1 went unverified against the DNA. TRBV21-1 is described as a pseudogene. The CDR3 runs to 14 residues. CDR3 region: CASSCFTLTAGYTF. DNA for the CDR3: TGTGCCAGCAGCTGTTTCACTTTGACAGCGGGCTACACCTTC.

The table lists this clone with a few counts. The chain has TRBV11-2 and TRBJ2-5, with TRBD1 matching over 10 bases. With 3 bases clipped from V and 2 bases from J, the junction kept 12 bases outside the gene matches. This CDR3 has 18 residues. CDR1 and CDR2 from the germline V gene are SGHAT and FQNNGV. The CDR3 sequence: CASSFKPPSGQGQETQYF. DNA for the CDR3: TGTGCCAGCAGCTTTAAACCTCCGTCGGGACAGGGGCAAGAGACCCAGTACTTC. The whole variable domain, remainder taken from reference TRBV11-2 and TRBJ2-5, is EAGVAQSPRYKIIEKRQSVAFWCNPISGHATLYWYQQILGQGPKLLIQFQNNGVVDDSQLPKDRFSAERLKGVDSTLKIQPAKLEDSAVYLCASSFKPPSGQGQETQYFGPGTRLLVL.

The chain carries TRBV5-1 and TRBJ2-2, with D possibly being TRBD2 (6 bases). The CDR3 consists of 16 residues. Trimming took 1 base from V and 1 from J, leaving 11 bases between them. CDR1 and CDR2 from the germline V gene are SGHRS and YFSETQ. The CDR3 sequence is CASSLRASENTGELFF. The CDR3 DNA sequence: TGCGCCAGCAGCTTGAGGGCTAGCGAGAACACCGGGGAGCTGTTTTTT.

Concerning this clone: Mismatch with germline at one junction end may stem from a read error. The chain uses TRBV6-1 and TRBJ2-4; possible D gene TRBD2, 5 bases. The CDR3 has 13 residues. Germline assignment: CDR1 MNHNS and CDR2 SASEGT. The DNA for the CDR3 is TGTGCCAGCAGTGAAGGCGGGCACCTCGCTCAGGACTTC. Translation: CASSEGGHLAQDF.